The rows below give T cell receptor beta chains drawn from one sample of a study of cytomegalovirus exposure and HLA in healthy donors. Some clones are missing from TCRdb's copy, which holds only in-frame ones; the method was immunoSEQ multiplex PCR. The table records 120,000 to 150,000 clones, 64% of them present only once. Input material: PBMCs. The source of these receptors is a woman aged 30 to 39 in good health and CMV-seropositive. CDR3s include the opening cysteine and the closing phenylalanine or tryptophan. The D gene is left open where the match is weak. Not all rows give a size; the values are once, few, many and, for expanded clones, a class.

TRBJ2-7 TRBD1 NA TRBV7-6 TGTGCCAGCAGCCAACCGGGACAGGGTGACGAGCAGTACTTC CASSQPGQGDEQYF
TRBJ1-5 NA NA TRBV7-2 TGTGCCAGCAGCTGGACAGATAGCAATCAGCCCCAGCATTTT CASSWTDSNQPQHF
TRBJ1-2 NA NA TRBV4-2 TGTGCCAGCAGCCAAGAAGGAGGGTATCGTGGCTACACCTTC CASSQEGGYRGYTF
TRBJ2-3 NA NA TRBV19 TGTGCCAGTAGTGAACTTAAACGTTCAGATACGCAGTATTTT CASSELKRSDTQYF
TRBJ2-1 NA NA TRBV18 TGTGCCAGCTCACCAGATCGCAGGGGTAATGAGCAGTTCTTC CASSPDRRGNEQFF
TRBJ2-7 NA NA TRBV28 TGTGCCAGCAGTTCCCACGGGTCCGGATTCTACGAGCAGTACTTC CASSSHGSGFYEQYF
TRBJ2-3 NA NA TRBV15 TGTGCCACCAGCGGGGGGTCCACAGATACGCAGTATTTT CATSGGSTDTQYF
TRBJ1-6 TRBD1 NA TRBV7-2 TGTGCCAGCAGCCCGGGACAGGCAAGTTCACCCCTCCACTTT CASSPGQASSPLHF
TRBJ1-5 NA NA TRBV2 TGTGCCAGCAGTGGAGGGAACAGATACAATCAGCCCCAGCATTTT CASSGGNRYNQPQHF
TRBJ2-5 NA NA TRBV5-1 TGCGCCAGCCAGGGTTGGCAAGAGACCCAGTACTTC CASQGWQETQYF
TRBJ1-3 NA NA TRBV5-1 TGCGCCAGCAGCTTGGAGGGCAGGGGCTCTGGAAACACCATATATTTT CASSLEGRGSGNTIYF
TRBJ1-6 TRBD1 NA TRBV13 TGTGCCAGCAGCTGGAGCGGACAGGGGAGTAGTTCACCCCTCCACTTT CASSWSGQGSSSPLHF
TRBJ1-2 TRBD1 NA TRBV19 TGTGCCAGTAGCATAGGGTCCCCCAGGGGGTCTCGGAACTATGGCTACACCTTC CASSIGSPRGSRNYGYTF
TRBJ2-1 NA NA TRBV7-6 TGTGCCAGCAGCTTAATAAGCGATGAGCAGTTCTTC CASSLISDEQFF
TRBJ1-2 NA NA TRBV10-1 TGCGCCAGCAGTGAGTCGGTTGCAGGGCGCTACACCTTC CASSESVAGRYTF
TRBJ2-3 TRBD2 NA TRBV6-4 TGTGCCAGCAGTGGTAGCGGGGGGACAGATACGCAGTATTTT CASSGSGGTDTQYF
TRBJ2-1 TRBD2 few TRBV11-3 TGTGCCAGCAGAGAGTGGACTAGTTCGAGATTGGATGAGCAGTTCTTC CASREWTSSRLDEQFF
TRBJ1-2 NA NA TRBV13 TGTGCCAGCAGCAACGGGATGAGGTCCCTCTATGGCTACACCTTC CASSNGMRSLYGYTF
TRBJ2-1 TRBD1 NA TRBV11-2 TGTGCCAGCAGCACTAGACAGGGGTCAACCTACAATGAGCAGTTCTTC CASSTRQGSTYNEQFF
TRBJ2-2 TRBD1 NA TRBV10-2 TGCGCCAGCTTGTCGGGACAGAGAAACACCGGGGAGCTGTTTTTT CASLSGQRNTGELFF
TRBJ2-3 NA NA TRBV27 TGTGCCAGCAGGTCTCCCAGGGTGGGAGATACGCAGTATTTT CASRSPRVGDTQYF
TRBJ2-7 TRBD1 NA TRBV30 TGTGCCTGGACCGTGCCGGGACAGGGGTACGAGCAGTACTTC CAWTVPGQGYEQYF
TRBJ2-5 TRBD2 few TRBV5-1 TGCGCCAGCAGCTCCTCGGGACTAGCGTGGGAGACCCAGTACTTC CASSSSGLAWETQYF
TRBJ2-5 TRBD1 NA TRBV28 TGTGCCAGCAGTTTTTTGACAGGGCGAAGGGAGACCCAGTACTTC CASSFLTGRRETQYF
TRBJ1-4 NA NA TRBV10-1 TGCGCCAGCAGTGCGGGTCGCACGCTAACAACTAATGAAAAACTGTTTTTT CASSAGRTLTTNEKLFF
TRBJ1-3 NA once TRBV5-5 TGTGCCAGCAGTCCGAACAGCTCTGGAAACACCATATATTTT CASSPNSSGNTIYF
TRBJ1-1 NA NA TRBV19 TGTGCCAGTAGCCCAGACAGGATACAGTATCGCTTTGAAGCTTTCTTT CASSPDRIQYRFEAFF
TRBJ1-5 TRBD1 NA TRBV19 TGTGCCAGTAGTTCCCCCGGACAGGGCGGCAATCAGCCCCAGCATTTT CASSSPGQGGNQPQHF
TRBJ2-7 NA NA TRBV18 TGTGCCAGCTCACCACAAGGACAGACCCACAGTTACGAGCAGTACTTC CASSPQGQTHSYEQYF
TRBJ1-1 TRBD1 NA TRBV19 TGTGCCAGTAGACAGCCTTGGGGGACAGGGATTGAAGCTTTCTTT CASRQPWGTGIEAFF
TRBJ1-1 NA NA TRBV28 TGTGCCAGCAGTACCCTCGGGCAGGGCAACACTGAAGCTTTCTTT CASSTLGQGNTEAFF
TRBJ1-3 NA NA TRBV2 TGTGCCAGCAGTGAGGGCGGAAACACCATATATTTT CASSEGGNTIYF
TRBJ1-5 NA NA TRBV6-1 TGTGCCAGCAGGGGACTGATGGTGGCTCAGCCCCAGCATTTT CASRGLMVAQPQHF
TRBJ2-7 NA few TRBV15 TGTGCCACCAGCACCCGGGGGGCTTACGAGCAGTACTTC CATSTRGAYEQYF
TRBJ1-1 NA NA TRBV5-4 TGTGCCAGCAGCCGGGCCGGGGGGTTGACTGAAGCTTTCTTT CASSRAGGLTEAFF
TRBJ2-1 TRBD2 few TRBV6-6 TGTGCCAGCAGTGGCGGCCTAGCGGAGACGGGAAATGAGCAGTTCTTC CASSGGLAETGNEQFF
TRBJ1-3 NA NA TRBV2 TGTGCCAGCAGTGAATCGGGGGGGTCTGGAAACACCATATATTTT CASSESGGSGNTIYF
TRBJ1-1 TRBD1 NA TRBV2 TGTGCCAGCAGTGGAGGGGACAGGGCAACCCCCGGTGAAGCTTTCTTT CASSGGDRATPGEAFF